These 20 T cell receptor beta chains were sequenced from one sample in a study of T cells in Graves' hyperthyroidism and ophthalmopathy. Template material for amplifying TCR beta CDR3 regions consisted of RNA transcripts. The HTBI set primed first-round TCR CDR3 RT-PCR. Each CDR3 protein is one row after TCRdb ran MiXCR on the multiplex PCR reads. This table has around 690,000 distinct CDR3 sequences, 17% appearing once. Input material: blood. The receptors were gathered from a man aged 50-60 years with Graves' hyperthyroidism.

Remarks on this clonotype: This could be a read error, since a much larger clone is one nucleotide away. The chain has TRBV20-1 and TRBJ1-5, with no clear D. Germline-derived CDR1 and CDR2 are DFQATT and SNEGSKA (reference sequence). CDR3 length: 15 amino acids. The CDR3 DNA reads as TGCAGTGCGGAAGCGGGATCGGGATTTAATCAGCCCCAGCTTTTT. Encoded protein: CSAEAGSGFNQPQLF.

A few counts support this clonotype. Mismatch with germline at one junction end may stem from a read error. The V call is TRBV20-1, the J call TRBJ2-5; TRBD2 matches 9 bases. Per germline, CDR1 DFQATT and CDR2 SNEGSKA (reference sequence). CDR3 length: 16 residues. DNA for the CDR3: TGCAGTGCTAGACCCCTCCTAGCGGGGACACAAGAGGCCCAGTACTTC. Protein product: CSARPLLAGTQEAQYF.

This chain links TRBV20-1 with TRBJ2-1, with TRBD2 matching over 15 bases. Germline lookup yields CDR1 DFQATT and CDR2 SNEGSKA (reference sequence). The CDR3 consists of 15 residues. The J segment lost 5 bases and the V segment lost 5 bases, leaving 4 bases of the junction unmatched. The CDR3 DNA is TGCAGTGCTCCAGGGACTAGCGGGAGGAACAATGAGCAGTTCTTC. Translating it yields CSAPGTSGRNNEQFF.

In this sample, this clonotype turned up many times. The chain has TRBV28 and TRBJ1-1; 9 bases align to TRBD1. CDR1 is MDHEN, CDR2 SYDVKM, per germline. The CDR3 extends over 15 amino acids. The junction had 4 bases not matched to a gene; V was cut back by 4 bases and J by 1 base. The CDR3 sequence: CASSSTGGRNTEAFF. The DNA for the CDR3 is TGTGCCAGCAGTTCCACAGGGGGCCGGAACACTGAAGCTTTCTTT.

The rearrangement joins TRBV29-1 to TRBJ2-7; D might be TRBD2 (6 bases). Germline V gene sequence: CDR1 SQVTM, CDR2 ANQGSEA. The V end lost 7 bases, the J end lost 4 bases, and 17 bases lay between the germline ends. This CDR3 is built from 13 residues. The CDR3 region is CSALGGEIYEQYF. Here the CDR3 DNA reads TGCAGCGCCCTGGGCGGGGAGATTTACGAGCAGTACTTC.

This clonotype was seen only a few times. The chain couples TRBV20-1 to TRBJ2-1; TRBD2 matches 10 bases. J was trimmed by 9 bases and V by 0 bases; bases with no gene match: 8. CDR1 and CDR2 (germline): DFQATT, SNEGSKA (reference sequence). The CDR3 runs to 15 residues. The CDR3 nucleotides are TGCAGTGCTAGAGATGTAGCGGGAGGCCCGGGTGAGCAGTTCTTC. Amino acid sequence: CSARDVAGGPGEQFF.

This clonotype was detected many times. V gene TRBV13 combines with J gene TRBJ2-5; 11 bases map to TRBD2. Germline assignment: CDR1 PRHDT and CDR2 FYEKMQ (reference sequence). The CDR3 is 15 residues long. V lost 5 bases to trimming and J lost 2 bases; unmatched junction nucleotides: 4. For the CDR3, the DNA is TGTGCCAGCAGCCCACGACTAGCGGGGCAAGAGACCCAGTACTTC. Its translation: CASSPRLAGQETQYF.

Turning to this clonotype: A much larger clone is a single base away; this may be a read error. The gene calls are TRBV11-3 and TRBJ2-2, with 8 positions matching TRBD1. Looked up from germline, CDR1 is SGHNT and CDR2 is YENEEA. There are 21 residues in the CDR3. The CDR3 DNA sequence: TGTACCAGCAGCCTCTATTATTACAGGGGGGACCTCCCCCTTAACACCGGGGAGCTGTTTTTT. Its translation: CTSSLYYYRGDLPLNTGELFF.

The V call is TRBV6-1, the J call TRBJ1-2; D ambiguous. The CDR3 is 15 residues long. Germline V gene lookup returns CDR1 MNHNS and CDR2 SASEGT. The V end lost 5 bases, the J end lost 4 bases, and 17 bases lay between the germline ends. This chain's CDR3 is CASSLFGDVSYGYTF. CDR3 bases: TGTGCCAGCAGTCTTTTCGGGGATGTGAGCTATGGCTACACCTTC.

The chain is built from TRBV9 and TRBJ2-7; D ambiguous. This CDR3 is 15 amino acids long. Between the trimmed V and J ends, which lost 3 bases and 2 bases, there was a span of 15 bases. The germline V gene encodes CDR1 SGDLS and CDR2 YYNGEE. The CDR3 sequence: CASSAKQGRTYEQYF. The DNA for the CDR3 is TGTGCCAGCAGCGCAAAGCAAGGTCGAACCTACGAGCAGTACTTC. Based on the CDR3 plus reference TRBV9 and TRBJ2-7, the full variable domain is DSGVTQTPKHLITATGQRVTLRCSPRSGDLSVYWYQQSLDQGLQFLIQYYNGEERAKGNILERFSAQQFPDLHSELNLSSLELGDSALYFCASSAKQGRTYEQYFGPGTRLTVT.

This clonotype was detected many times. The rearrangement joins TRBV7-2 to TRBJ2-3; D may be TRBD1 (5 bases). Germline V CDR1 and CDR2: SGHTA, FQGNSA. CDR3 size: 14 residues. Trimming removed 5 bases from V and 4 bases from J, with 13 bases in between. CDR3 sequence reads: CASSPTGSSDTQYF. The CDR3 region has the DNA TGTGCCAGCAGCCCAACAGGATCATCAGATACGCAGTATTTT.

This clonotype was detected only once. This chain links TRBV10-3 with TRBJ2-3, with TRBD1 identical over 11 bases. CDR1 is ENHRY and CDR2 is SYGVKD in the germline V gene. The V segment lost 6 bases and the J segment 5 bases; nucleotides outside the gene matches: 13. The CDR3 runs to 17 residues. CDR3 region: CAIRSPGTGGKQDTQYF. CDR3 in DNA: TGTGCCATCAGAAGCCCCGGGACAGGGGGTAAACAAGATACGCAGTATTTT.

This clonotype was seen only a few times. V gene TRBV19 combines with J gene TRBJ2-7, with 9 bases aligning to TRBD1. Germline V lookup: CDR1 LNHDA, CDR2 SQIVND (reference sequence). V was pared by 5 bases and J by 3 bases, with 8 bases of the junction left unmatched. CDR3 length equals 15 residues. The CDR3 region is CASSVTRDRVYEQYF. CDR3 nucleotide sequence: TGTGCCAGTAGTGTAACCCGGGACAGGGTCTACGAGCAGTACTTC.

The J gene is TRBJ2-2, the V gene TRBV5-1, with TRBD2 identical over 12 bases. J lost 6 bases, V lost 2 bases, and 2 bases had no gene match. CDR1 is SGHRS and CDR2 is YFSETQ in the germline V gene. The CDR3 is made up of 15 amino acids. This chain's CDR3 is CASSLLAGGSGELFF. CDR3 nucleotide sequence: TGCGCCAGCAGCTTACTAGCGGGAGGTTCCGGGGAGCTGTTTTTT.

This clonotype was seen a handful of times. One base away lies a much larger clone, so this may be a sequencing read error. Lacking the conserved final phenylalanine or tryptophan, this CDR3 likely reflects a read error. The genes are TRBV2 and TRBJ2-3; 7 bases are shared with TRBD2. V trimming: 2 bases; J trimming: 5 bases; junction bases outside the gene matches: 10. The CDR3 length is 16 residues. Per germline, CDR1 SNHLY and CDR2 FYNNEI. CDR3 DNA: TGTGCCAGCAGTGAAAGCGCTAGCGGACTAGGAGATACGCAGTATTGT. It yields the protein CASSESASGLGDTQYC.

A remark on this clonotype: No conserved phenylalanine or tryptophan ends this CDR3, so it is likely a read error. The chain combines TRBV7-2 with TRBJ2-1, with 12 bases matching TRBD2. Germline assignment: CDR1 SGHTA and CDR2 FQGNSA. The CDR3 length is 16 residues. The junction had 3 bases not matched to a gene; V was cut back by 2 bases and J by 4 bases. CDR3 region: CASSLYGTSGYNEQFY. For the CDR3, the DNA is TGTGCCAGCAGCTTATATGGGACTAGCGGGTACAATGAGCAGTTCTAC.

This clonotype appeared a single time. This chain connects TRBV27 to TRBJ2-6, with D possibly TRBD2 on 7 matching bases. The CDR3 spans 18 residues. The germline V gene has CDR1 MNHEY and CDR2 SMNVEV (reference sequence). V shed 4 bases and J shed 1 base, with 17 bases lying between them. The CDR3 nucleotides are TGTGCCAGCAGTTACAGGGCGGGAGAATGGTCTGGGGCCAACGTCCTGACTTTC. Translation gives CASSYRAGEWSGANVLTF.

The chain joins TRBV19 to TRBJ2-1, with D possibly matching TRBD2 (5 bases). The CDR3 is made up of 15 amino acids. Germline V CDR1 and CDR2: LNHDA, SQIVND (reference sequence). Trimming removed 1 base at V and 2 bases at J, with 9 bases between. The CDR3 sequence: CASSIVAGAYNEQFF. The CDR3, as DNA: TGTGCCAGTAGTATAGTTGCGGGTGCCTACAATGAGCAGTTCTTC.

CDR3 residues: CASSPPGVAGTDTQYF. For the CDR3, the DNA is TGTGCCAGCAGCCCCCCAGGGGTAGCGGGAACCGATACGCAGTATTTT. The chain uses TRBV28 and TRBJ2-3; 8 nucleotides align to TRBD2. The CDR3 contains 16 residues. V lost 6 bases to trimming and J lost 6 bases; unmatched junction nucleotides: 14. The germline V gene encodes CDR1 MDHEN and CDR2 SYDVKM.

This clonotype was observed at least ten times. The J gene is TRBJ1-2, the V gene TRBV19; 7 nucleotides match TRBD1. Per germline, CDR1 LNHDA and CDR2 SQIVND (reference sequence). Trimming removed 6 bases from V and 6 bases from J; junction bases left unmatched: 16. CDR3 length: 16 amino acids. CDR3 protein: CASRNPYRGRADGYTF. CDR3 in DNA: TGTGCCAGTAGGAACCCTTATAGGGGGCGCGCGGATGGCTACACCTTC.